Below, 9 T cell receptor beta chains from the same sample are listed, as sequenced in a study of blood T cell repertoires in COVID-19. Sequencing was performed with immunoSEQ multiplex PCR; in TCRdb, only in-frame clones are kept and a portion is missing. The sample has 200,000 to 250,000 clones, 80% to 85% seen once; the top ten hold roughly 5.1%. Sequenced: peripheral blood. These receptors were collected from a woman between 70 and 85 years old with COVID-19, enrolled during active disease.

A single count supports this clone. The V call is TRBV24-1, the J call TRBJ2-3, with D possibly TRBD1 on 7 matching bases. CDR1 and CDR2 from the germline V gene are KGHDR and SFDVKD. The CDR3 has 15 amino acids. Trimming took off 8 bases at V and 4 bases at J, with 18 bases between the two ends. The CDR3 bases are TGTGCCACCACCGGGGGCGCAGGGGGGCCAGATACGCAGTATTTT. As protein: CATTGGAGGPDTQYF.

The chain carries TRBV7-3 and TRBJ1-1; TRBD1 is a possible D gene (5 bases). Germline CDR1 is SGHTA and CDR2 is FQGTGA. The length of the CDR3 is 14 residues. V was clipped by 5 bases and J by 7 bases, with 17 bases between them. CDR3 residues: CASSPGGGANEAFF. The CDR3 DNA sequence: TGTGCCAGCAGCCCAGGCGGGGGTGCGAATGAAGCTTTCTTT.

V gene TRBV18 combines with J gene TRBJ2-7; 7 positions match TRBD1. V was clipped by 2 bases and J by 4 bases; unmatched bases: 8. The CDR3 is 15 amino acids. CDR1 is KGHSH, CDR2 LQKENI, per germline. CDR3 sequence: CASSPENRGRYEQYF. As DNA, the CDR3 is TGTGCCAGCTCACCAGAGAACAGGGGCCGTTACGAGCAGTACTTC.

The J gene is TRBJ1-4, the V gene TRBV6-1, with no clear D. Trimming left V 0 bases short and J 0 bases short, with 8 bases between. The CDR3 runs to 16 residues. CDR1 MNHNS and CDR2 SASEGT come from the germline V gene. CDR3 nucleotides: TGTGCCAGCAGTGAAGCGACACGTCCAACTAATGAAAAACTGTTTTTT. Translating gives CASSEATRPTNEKLFF.

This clone was seen just once. V usage is TRBV24-1 and J usage is TRBJ2-1; a possible D gene is TRBD2 (6 bases). Trimming cost V 2 bases and J 7 bases, with 14 bases left between them. CDR1 KGHDR and CDR2 SFDVKD come from the germline V gene. The CDR3 covers 15 residues. The CDR3 protein is CATSDSREPGNEQFF. CDR3 bases: TGTGCCACCAGTGATTCCCGGGAGCCTGGGAATGAGCAGTTCTTC.

This clone was counted between two and nine times. The rearrangement uses TRBV7-2 and TRBJ2-7; no reliable D call. Germline V gives CDR1 SGHTA, CDR2 FQGNSA. The CDR3 covers 13 residues. The V and J ends lost 3 bases and 0 bases respectively, with 6 bases between them. In DNA, the CDR3 is TGTGCCAGCAGCTTTGGCTTCTCCTACGAGCAGTACTTC. Translation: CASSFGFSYEQYF.

The count of this clone is one. This chain links TRBV24-1 with TRBJ2-1, with 10 positions matching TRBD2. The CDR3 runs 18 residues. CDR1 and CDR2 from the germline V gene are KGHDR and SFDVKD. After removal of 3 bases from V and 9 bases from J, the junction contained 16 bases not matched to a gene. CDR3 protein: CATSDPLARSGRAIEQFF. The CDR3 coding sequence is TGTGCCACCAGTGATCCTCTGGCGCGCAGCGGGAGGGCCATTGAGCAGTTCTTC.

The chain recombines TRBV19 with TRBJ1-1; 7 bases map to TRBD1. The junction had 11 bases not matched to a gene; V was cut back by 8 bases and J by 5 bases. The length of the CDR3 is 14 residues. Germline V gives CDR1 LNHDA, CDR2 SQIVND (reference sequence). CDR3 coding DNA: TGTGCCAGTTTGCCAGGACAGGCGAGGACTGAAGCTTTCTTT. Protein product: CASLPGQARTEAFF.

The chain uses TRBV28 and TRBJ2-7; tentatively, D is TRBD2 (5 bases). The V end lost 8 bases, the J end lost 2 bases, and 10 bases lay between the germline ends. Germline V gives CDR1 MDHEN, CDR2 SYDVKM. The CDR3 covers 12 residues. The CDR3 region is CASRAVTYEQYF. CDR3 DNA sequence: TGTGCCAGCCGAGCGGTAACCTACGAGCAGTACTTC. The variable domain in full, completed from reference TRBV28 and TRBJ2-7, reads DVKVTQSSRYLVKRTGEKVFLECVQDMDHENMFWYRQDPGLGLRLIYFSYDVKMKEKGDIPEGYSVSREKKERFSLILESASTNQTSMYLCASRAVTYEQYFGPGTRLTVT.